Each of the 14 T cell receptor beta chains below was sequenced from the same sample in a study of T cell repertoires in cytomegalovirus infection. TCRdb redid the calling of the reads with MiXCR, one entry per CDR3 protein. In the table there are around 740,000 distinct CDR3 sequences, roughly 35% of which are singletons. The specimen sequenced was PBMCs. The receptors originated from a human donor in good health (CMV status not recorded). Some clones in this sample may be carry-over from other donors' samples.

The rearrangement joins TRBV6-1 to TRBJ2-3, with 10 bases fitting TRBD2. The germline CDR1 and CDR2 sequences are MNHNS and SASEGT. Unmatched junction bases numbered 5, after V lost 7 bases and J lost 1 base. CDR3 length: 15 amino acids. The CDR3 DNA follows: TGTGCCAGCACCAGCGGGGGGGTGGGCACAGATACGCAGTATTTT. This encodes CASTSGGVGTDTQYF.

The V and J genes are TRBV7-9 and TRBJ1-6; unclear D gene. Trimming stripped 7 bases from V and 10 bases from J, with 14 bases between. The length of the CDR3 is 13 residues. Germline CDR1 reads SEHNR; CDR2 reads FQNEAQ (reference sequence). As DNA, the CDR3 is TGTGCCAGCAACTTGGACGGCGGATCACCCCTCCACTTT. Protein: CASNLDGGSPLHF.

This clonotype was counted between two and nine times. The chain joins TRBV28 to TRBJ1-1; 7 bases are shared with TRBD1. Germline CDR1 MDHEN, CDR2 SYDVKM. The V and J ends lost 5 bases and 7 bases, in that order; junction bases with no gene match: 22. This CDR3 comprises 18 residues. Here the CDR3 DNA reads TGTGCCAGCAGTCCACCCCATATTAAACAGGGGCCCCACGATGAAGCTTTCTTT. This sequence encodes CASSPPHIKQGPHDEAFF.

The CDR3, as DNA: TGTGCCAGTAGTACCATGGGGCTTAGCAATCAGCCCCAGCATTTT. It yields the protein CASSTMGLSNQPQHF. The V call is TRBV19, the J call TRBJ1-5, with D maybe TRBD1 (5 bases). The germline V gene has CDR1 LNHDA and CDR2 SQIVND (reference sequence). Trimming took 4 bases from V and 0 from J, leaving 10 bases between them. This CDR3 spans 15 amino acids.

As for this clonotype: This could be a read error, since a much larger clone is one nucleotide away. Because it lacks the conserved phenylalanine or tryptophan at the end, this CDR3 is likely a read error. For the CDR3, the DNA is TGTGCCAGCAGCTGGACAGGGGGCGGAATCAATGAGCAGTTCTTA. Encoded protein: CASSWTGGGINEQFL. The chain joins TRBV7-6 to TRBJ2-1, with 11 bases aligning to TRBD1. Germline values: CDR1 SGHVS, CDR2 FNYEAQ. This CDR3 is 15 amino acids long. V shed 4 bases, J shed 6 bases, and the junction held 5 bases outside the gene matches.

This clonotype was found a few times. The gene calls are TRBV18 and TRBJ2-7, with no clear D. The CDR3 is 16 residues long. V was clipped by 3 bases and J by 0 bases, with 15 bases between them. CDR1 is KGHSH, CDR2 LQKENI, per germline. CDR3 DNA sequence: TGTGCCAGCTCACCTTACCCCGCGGATGACTCCTACGAGCAGTACTTC. It translates to CASSPYPADDSYEQYF.

The sample holds many counts of this clonotype. This chain joins TRBV4-1 and TRBJ1-5; D gene uncertain. CDR1 is MGHRA, CDR2 YSYEKL, per germline. The CDR3 length is 13 residues. Between the trimmed V and J ends, which lost 4 bases and 6 bases, there was a span of 10 bases. The CDR3 reads CASSLLEGQPQHF. CDR3 DNA: TGCGCCAGCAGCCTCTTGGAGGGTCAGCCCCAGCATTTT.

The sample holds one count of this clonotype. The chain has TRBV5-5 and TRBJ2-4, with D possibly being TRBD1 (5 bases). Germline CDR1 and CDR2: SGHKS and YYEKEE (reference sequence). V was shortened by 0 bases and J by 2 bases, with 9 bases between the two germline ends. This CDR3 spans 15 amino acids. DNA for the CDR3: TGTGCCAGCAGCTTGGGGCTGGGGCCCAAAAACATTCAGTACTTC. Its translation: CASSLGLGPKNIQYF.

A note on this clonotype: This may be a read error: a much more frequent sequence differs by one nucleotide. The V and J genes are TRBV7-2 and TRBJ1-5; D is undetermined. From germline, CDR1 is SGHTA and CDR2 FQGNSA. The CDR3 is made up of 16 amino acids. The CDR3 loop is CSSSLGRTRRNQPQHF. CDR3 DNA sequence: TGTTCCAGCAGCTTAGGGAGGACCCGTCGGAATCAGCCCCAGCATTTT.

The chain links TRBV7-4 to TRBJ1-2; no clear D gene. CDR3 length equals 13 residues. V shed 1 base and J shed 9 bases, with 12 bases lying between them. Germline CDR1 reads SGHVT; CDR2 reads SQSDAQ. The DNA for the CDR3 is TGTGCCAGCAGCTTAGAACGGTTTTATTGCTACACCTTC. Its translation is CASSLERFYCYTF.

CDR3 sequence: CASSDGGALDTQYF. DNA for the CDR3: TGTGCCAGCAGCGACGGGGGGGCCTTAGATACGCAGTATTTT. The chain links TRBV9 to TRBJ2-3; 8 positions match TRBD2. With 3 bases clipped from V and 5 bases from J, the junction kept 5 bases outside the gene matches. Germline V CDR1 and CDR2: SGDLS, YYNGEE. The CDR3 length is 14 residues.

There are a few counts of this clonotype. The rearrangement joins TRBV12-3 or TRBV12-4 to TRBJ1-5; D gene uncertain. CDR3 length: 14 residues. V dropped 2 bases and J dropped 2 bases, with 7 bases sitting between them. The CDR3 is CASSLMAGNQPQHF. CDR3 nucleotides: TGTGCCAGCAGTTTAATGGCAGGCAATCAGCCCCAGCATTTT.

The chain recombines TRBV15 with TRBJ1-1, with TRBD1 matching 9 bases. V shed 5 bases, J shed 1 base, and the junction held 8 bases outside the gene matches. This CDR3 region has 16 residues. The germline gives CDR1 LNHNV, CDR2 YYDKDF (reference sequence). CDR3 nucleotide sequence: TGTGCCACCAGCCGGGGGACAGGGCTTTCGAACACTGAAGCTTTCTTT. Amino acids: CATSRGTGLSNTEAFF.

The chain links TRBV5-1 to TRBJ2-5, with D possibly matching TRBD1 (6 bases). CDR1 is SGHRS, CDR2 YFSETQ, per germline. The CDR3 length is 15 residues. The V end lost 0 bases, the J end lost 3 bases, and 12 bases lay between the germline ends. CDR3 bases: TGCGCCAGCAGCTTGGGAGGGGGAACAGAAGAGACCCAGTACTTC. It yields the protein CASSLGGGTEETQYF. Filled out from reference TRBV5-1 and TRBJ2-5, the complete variable domain reads KAGVTQTPRYLIKTRGQQVTLSCSPISGHRSVSWYQQTPGQGLQFLFEYFSETQRNKGNFPGRFSGRQFSNSRSEMNVSTLELGDSALYLCASSLGGGTEETQYFGPGTRLLVL.